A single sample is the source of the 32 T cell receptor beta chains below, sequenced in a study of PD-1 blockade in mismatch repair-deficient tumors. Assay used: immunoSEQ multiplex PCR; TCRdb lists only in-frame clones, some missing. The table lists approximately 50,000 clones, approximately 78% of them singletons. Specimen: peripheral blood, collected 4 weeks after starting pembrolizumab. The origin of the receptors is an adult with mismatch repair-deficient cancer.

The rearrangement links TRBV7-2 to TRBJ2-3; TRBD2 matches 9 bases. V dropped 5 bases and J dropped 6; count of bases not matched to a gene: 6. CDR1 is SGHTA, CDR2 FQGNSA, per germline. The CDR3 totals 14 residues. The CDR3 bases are TGTGCCAGCAGCGCTAGCGGGACACCCGATACGCAGTATTTT. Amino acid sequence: CASSASGTPDTQYF.

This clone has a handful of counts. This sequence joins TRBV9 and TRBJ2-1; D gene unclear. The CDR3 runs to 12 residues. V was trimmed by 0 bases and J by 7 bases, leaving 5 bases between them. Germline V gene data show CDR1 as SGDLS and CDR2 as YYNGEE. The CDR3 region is CASSVDANEQFF. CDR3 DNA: TGTGCCAGCAGCGTAGATGCGAATGAGCAGTTCTTC. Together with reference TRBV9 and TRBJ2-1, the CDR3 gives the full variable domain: DSGVTQTPKHLITATGQRVTLRCSPRSGDLSVYWYQQSLDQGLQFLIQYYNGEERAKGNILERFSAQQFPDLHSELNLSSLELGDSALYFCASSVDANEQFFGPGTRLTVL.

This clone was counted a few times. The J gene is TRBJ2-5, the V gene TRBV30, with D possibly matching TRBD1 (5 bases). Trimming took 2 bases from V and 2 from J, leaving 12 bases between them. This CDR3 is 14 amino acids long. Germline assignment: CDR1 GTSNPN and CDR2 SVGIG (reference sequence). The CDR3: CAWSTRTGQETQYF. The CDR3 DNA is TGTGCCTGGAGTACCCGCACAGGACAAGAGACCCAGTACTTC.

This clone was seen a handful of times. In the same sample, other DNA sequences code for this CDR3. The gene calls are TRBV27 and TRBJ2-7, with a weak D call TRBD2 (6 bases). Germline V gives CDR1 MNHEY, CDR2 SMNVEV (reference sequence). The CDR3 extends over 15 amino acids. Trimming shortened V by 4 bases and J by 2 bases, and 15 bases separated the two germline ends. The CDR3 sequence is CASSSRPGVPYEQYF. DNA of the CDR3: TGTGCCAGCAGTTCCCGTCCGGGGGTCCCCTACGAGCAGTACTTC.

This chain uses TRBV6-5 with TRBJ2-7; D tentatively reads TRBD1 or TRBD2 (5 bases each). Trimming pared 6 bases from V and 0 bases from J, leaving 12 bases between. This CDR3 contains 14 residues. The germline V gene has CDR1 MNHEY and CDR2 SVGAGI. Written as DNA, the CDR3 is TGTGCCAGCAGCCCCGGGACCGCCTCCTACGAGCAGTACTTC. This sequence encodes CASSPGTASYEQYF.

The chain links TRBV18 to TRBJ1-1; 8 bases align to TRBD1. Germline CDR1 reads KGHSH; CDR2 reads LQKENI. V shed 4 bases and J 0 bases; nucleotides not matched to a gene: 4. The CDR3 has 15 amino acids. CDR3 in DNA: TGTGCCAGCTCACGGGCAGGGGGCATGAACACTGAAGCTTTCTTT. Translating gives CASSRAGGMNTEAFF.

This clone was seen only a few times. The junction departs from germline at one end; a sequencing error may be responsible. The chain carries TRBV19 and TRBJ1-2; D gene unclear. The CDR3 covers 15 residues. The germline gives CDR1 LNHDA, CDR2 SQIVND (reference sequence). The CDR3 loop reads CASCIPGLSNYGYTF. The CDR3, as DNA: TGTGCCAGTTGTATCCCAGGACTATCTAACTATGGCTACACCTTC.

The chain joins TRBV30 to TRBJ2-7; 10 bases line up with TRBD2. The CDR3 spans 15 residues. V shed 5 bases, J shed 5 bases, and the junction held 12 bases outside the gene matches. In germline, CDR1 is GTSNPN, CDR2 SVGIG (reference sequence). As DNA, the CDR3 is TGTGCCTGGTCCCCCCTAGCGGGAGTAATCAACGAGCAGTACTTC. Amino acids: CAWSPLAGVINEQYF. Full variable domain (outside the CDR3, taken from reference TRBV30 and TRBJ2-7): SQTIHQWPATLVQPVGSPLSLECTVEGTSNPNLYWYRQAAGRGLQLLFYSVGIGQISSEVPQNLSASRPQDRQFILSSKKLLLSDSGFYLCAWSPLAGVINEQYFGPGTRLTVT.

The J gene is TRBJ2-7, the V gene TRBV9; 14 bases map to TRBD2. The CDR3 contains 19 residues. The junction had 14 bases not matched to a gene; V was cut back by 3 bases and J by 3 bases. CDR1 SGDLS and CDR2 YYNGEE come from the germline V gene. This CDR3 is CASSGPGLAGDVPYYEQYF. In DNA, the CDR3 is TGTGCCAGCAGCGGGCCGGGACTAGCGGGAGACGTCCCTTACTACGAGCAGTACTTC.

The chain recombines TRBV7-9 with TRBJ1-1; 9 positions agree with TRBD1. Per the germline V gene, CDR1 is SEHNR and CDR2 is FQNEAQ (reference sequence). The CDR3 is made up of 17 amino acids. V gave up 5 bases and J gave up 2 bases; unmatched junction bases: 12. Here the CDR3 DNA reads TGTGCCAGCAGCAAGCCCACAGGGGGCCAAGCCAACACTGAAGCTTTCTTT. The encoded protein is CASSKPTGGQANTEAFF. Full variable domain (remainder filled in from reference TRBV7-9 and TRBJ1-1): DTGVSQNPRHKITKRGQNVTFRCDPISEHNRLYWYRQTLGQGPEFLTYFQNEAQLEKSRLLSDRFSAERPKGSFSTLEIQRTEQGDSAMYLCASSKPTGGQANTEAFFGQGTRLTVV.

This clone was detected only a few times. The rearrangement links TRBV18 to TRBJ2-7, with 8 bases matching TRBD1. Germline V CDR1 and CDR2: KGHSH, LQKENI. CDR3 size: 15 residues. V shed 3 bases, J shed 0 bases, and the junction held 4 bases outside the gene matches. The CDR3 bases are TGTGCCAGCTCACCGGGACAGGCCCTCTCCTACGAGCAGTACTTC. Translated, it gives CASSPGQALSYEQYF.

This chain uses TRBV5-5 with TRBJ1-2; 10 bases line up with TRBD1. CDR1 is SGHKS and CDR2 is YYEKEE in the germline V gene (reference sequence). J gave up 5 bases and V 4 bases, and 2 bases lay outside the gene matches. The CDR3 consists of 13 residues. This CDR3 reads CASSRTGGYGYTF. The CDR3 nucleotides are TGTGCCAGCAGCAGGACAGGGGGGTATGGCTACACCTTC.

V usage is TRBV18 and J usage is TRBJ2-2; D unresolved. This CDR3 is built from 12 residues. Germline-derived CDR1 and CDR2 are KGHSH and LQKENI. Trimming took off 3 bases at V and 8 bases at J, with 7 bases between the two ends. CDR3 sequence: CASSPPSGELFF. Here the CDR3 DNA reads TGTGCCAGCTCACCCCCCAGTGGGGAGCTGTTTTTT.

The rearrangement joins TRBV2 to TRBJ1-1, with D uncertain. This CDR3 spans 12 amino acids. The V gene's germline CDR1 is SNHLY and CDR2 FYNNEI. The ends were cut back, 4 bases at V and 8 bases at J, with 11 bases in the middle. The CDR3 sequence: CASSGDVLEAFF. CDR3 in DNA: TGTGCCAGCAGTGGCGACGTCCTCGAAGCTTTCTTT.

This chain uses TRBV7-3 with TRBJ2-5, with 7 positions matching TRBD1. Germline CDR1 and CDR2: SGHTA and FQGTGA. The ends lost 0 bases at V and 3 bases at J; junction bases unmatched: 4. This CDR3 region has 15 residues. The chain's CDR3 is CASSLTGTAKETQYF. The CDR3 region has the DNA TGTGCCAGCAGCTTAACGGGGACAGCCAAAGAGACCCAGTACTTC.

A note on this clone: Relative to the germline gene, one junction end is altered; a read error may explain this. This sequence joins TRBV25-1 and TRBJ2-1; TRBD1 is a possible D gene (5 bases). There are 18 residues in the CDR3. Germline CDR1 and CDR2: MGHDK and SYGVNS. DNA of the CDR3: TGTGCCAGCAGTGAATATATTCAAAGGGGTCGGATGTACAGTGAGCAGTTCTTC. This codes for CASSEYIQRGRMYSEQFF.

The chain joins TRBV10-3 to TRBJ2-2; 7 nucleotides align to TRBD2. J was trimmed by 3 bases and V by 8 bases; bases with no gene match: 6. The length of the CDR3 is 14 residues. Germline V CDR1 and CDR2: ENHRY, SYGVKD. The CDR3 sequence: CAIWGGPDTGELFF. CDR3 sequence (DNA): TGTGCCATCTGGGGAGGGCCGGACACCGGGGAGCTGTTTTTT.

CDR3 protein: CASSSEQDSSGYGYTF. Written as DNA, the CDR3 is TGTGCCAGCAGCAGCGAGCAGGACAGTAGTGGCTATGGCTACACCTTC. The chain couples TRBV7-3 to TRBJ1-2; a weak D match, TRBD1 (6 bases). The germline V gene encodes CDR1 SGHTA and CDR2 FQGTGA. V was shortened by 5 bases and J by 4 bases, with 20 bases between the two germline ends. This CDR3 has 16 amino acids.

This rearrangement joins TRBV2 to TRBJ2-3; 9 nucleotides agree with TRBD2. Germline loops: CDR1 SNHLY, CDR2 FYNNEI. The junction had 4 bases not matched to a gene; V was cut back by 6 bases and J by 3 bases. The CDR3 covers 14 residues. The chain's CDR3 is CASSLSGRTDTQYF. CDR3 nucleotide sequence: TGTGCCAGCAGCCTTAGCGGGAGAACAGATACGCAGTATTTT.

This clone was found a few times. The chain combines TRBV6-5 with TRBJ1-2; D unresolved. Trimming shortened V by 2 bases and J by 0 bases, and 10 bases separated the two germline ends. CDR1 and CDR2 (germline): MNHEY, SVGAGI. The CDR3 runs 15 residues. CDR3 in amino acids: CASSYGAVANYGYTF. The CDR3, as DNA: TGTGCCAGCAGTTACGGCGCCGTTGCTAACTATGGCTACACCTTC.

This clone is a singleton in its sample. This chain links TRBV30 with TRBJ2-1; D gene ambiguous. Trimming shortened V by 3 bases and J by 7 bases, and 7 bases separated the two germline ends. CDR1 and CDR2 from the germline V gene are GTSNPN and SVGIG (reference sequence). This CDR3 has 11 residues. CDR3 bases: TGTGCCTGGAGCAACAAGAATGAGCAGTTCTTC. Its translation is CAWSNKNEQFF.

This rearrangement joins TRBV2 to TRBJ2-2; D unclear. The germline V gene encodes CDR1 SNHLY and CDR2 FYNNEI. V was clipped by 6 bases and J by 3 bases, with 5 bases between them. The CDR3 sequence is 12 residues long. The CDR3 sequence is CASSDYTGELFF. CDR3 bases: TGTGCCAGCAGCGACTACACCGGGGAGCTGTTTTTT.

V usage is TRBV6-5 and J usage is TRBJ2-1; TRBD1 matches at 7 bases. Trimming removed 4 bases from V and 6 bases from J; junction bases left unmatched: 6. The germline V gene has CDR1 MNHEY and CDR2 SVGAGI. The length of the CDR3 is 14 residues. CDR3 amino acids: CASSSTGNGNEQFF. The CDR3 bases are TGTGCCAGCAGTTCGACAGGGAACGGCAATGAGCAGTTCTTC.

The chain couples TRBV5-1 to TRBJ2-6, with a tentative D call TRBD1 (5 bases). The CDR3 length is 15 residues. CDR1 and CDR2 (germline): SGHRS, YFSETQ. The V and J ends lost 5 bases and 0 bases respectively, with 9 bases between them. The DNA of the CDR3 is TGCGCCAGCAGTCAGGGTAACTCTGGGGCCAACGTCCTGACTTTC. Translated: CASSQGNSGANVLTF.

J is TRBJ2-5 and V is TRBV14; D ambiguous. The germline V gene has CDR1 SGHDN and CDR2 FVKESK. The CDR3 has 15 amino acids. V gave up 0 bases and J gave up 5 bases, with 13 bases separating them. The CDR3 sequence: CASSQDSWGIETQYF. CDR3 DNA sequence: TGTGCCAGCAGCCAAGATTCGTGGGGAATCGAGACCCAGTACTTC.

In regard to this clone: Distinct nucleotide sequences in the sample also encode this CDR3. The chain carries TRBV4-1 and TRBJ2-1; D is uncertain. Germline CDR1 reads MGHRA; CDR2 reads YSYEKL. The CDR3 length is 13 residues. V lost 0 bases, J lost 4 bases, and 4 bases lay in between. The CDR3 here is CASSQDPYNEQFF. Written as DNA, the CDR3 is TGCGCCAGCAGCCAAGACCCTTACAATGAGCAGTTCTTC.

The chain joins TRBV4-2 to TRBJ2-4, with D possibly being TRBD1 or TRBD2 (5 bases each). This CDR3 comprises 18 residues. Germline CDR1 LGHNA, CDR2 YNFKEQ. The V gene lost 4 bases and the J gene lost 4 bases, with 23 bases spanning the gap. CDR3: CASSLGPTTAVGKNIQYF. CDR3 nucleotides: TGTGCCAGCAGCCTAGGCCCTACGACAGCGGTAGGGAAAAACATTCAGTACTTC.

CDR3 sequence: CASSLKASGGYTF. The CDR3 nucleotides are TGTGCCAGCAGCTTAAAGGCCAGCGGAGGCTACACCTTC. The chain links TRBV7-3 to TRBJ1-2; no reliable D call. This CDR3 has 13 amino acids. The germline gives CDR1 SGHTA, CDR2 FQGTGA. V gave up 1 base and J gave up 8 bases, with 11 bases separating them.

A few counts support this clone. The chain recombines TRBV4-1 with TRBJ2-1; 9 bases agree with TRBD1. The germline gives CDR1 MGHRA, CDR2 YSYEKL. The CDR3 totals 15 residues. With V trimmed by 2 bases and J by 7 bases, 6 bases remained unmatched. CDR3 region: CASSQSGTGNNEQFF. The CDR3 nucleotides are TGCGCCAGCAGCCAATCCGGGACAGGGAATAATGAGCAGTTCTTC.

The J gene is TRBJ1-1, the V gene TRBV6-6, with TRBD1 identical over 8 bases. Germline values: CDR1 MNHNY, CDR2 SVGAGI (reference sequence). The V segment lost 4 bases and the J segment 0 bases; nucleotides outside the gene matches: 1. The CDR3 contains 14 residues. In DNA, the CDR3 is TGTGCCAGCAGTTCAGGGGGCATGAACACTGAAGCTTTCTTT. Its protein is CASSSGGMNTEAFF.

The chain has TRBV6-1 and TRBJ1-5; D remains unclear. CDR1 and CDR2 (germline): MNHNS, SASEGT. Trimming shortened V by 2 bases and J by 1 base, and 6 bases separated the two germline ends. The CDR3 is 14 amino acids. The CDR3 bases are TGTGCCAGCAGTGAATTCGACAGCAATCAGCCCCAGCATTTT. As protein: CASSEFDSNQPQHF.

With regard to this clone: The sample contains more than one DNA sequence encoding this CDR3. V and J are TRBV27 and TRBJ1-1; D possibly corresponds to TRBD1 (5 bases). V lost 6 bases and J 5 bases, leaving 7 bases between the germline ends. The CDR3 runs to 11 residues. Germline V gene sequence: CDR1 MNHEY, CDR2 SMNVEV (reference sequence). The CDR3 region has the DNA TGTGCCAGCAGGCAGGGAACTGAAGCTTTCTTT. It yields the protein CASRQGTEAFF.